A single sample gave rise to the 29 T cell receptor beta chains below, sequenced in a study of PD-L1 blockade in urothelial cancer. Time point reported: peripheral blood 6 weeks after treatment start. Data came from immunoSEQ multiplex PCR; TCRdb stores just in-frame clones and leaves some out. The repertoire holds 100,000 to 150,000 clones, with roughly 88% as singletons. This specimen was PBMCs, taken around atezolizumab (anti-PD-L1) treatment. These receptors were collected from a man in his fifties with urothelial cancer.

The rearrangement links TRBV4-1 to TRBJ2-1; no firm D call. The germline V gene encodes CDR1 MGHRA and CDR2 YSYEKL. The CDR3 extends over 13 amino acids. With 3 bases removed from V and 8 bases from J, the gap between germline ends came to 11 bases. The CDR3 reads CASSQFPRDEQFF. For the CDR3, the DNA is TGCGCCAGCAGCCAGTTTCCTAGAGATGAGCAGTTCTTC.

V usage is TRBV6-1 and J usage is TRBJ1-1; TRBD1 aligns across 9 bases. This CDR3 is built from 15 residues. J was trimmed by 0 bases and V by 11 bases; bases with no gene match: 10. Germline CDR1 is MNHNS and CDR2 is SASEGT. CDR3 sequence (DNA): TGTGCCGAAGGGACAGGGCGCCGAATGAACACTGAAGCTTTCTTT. Translation gives CAEGTGRRMNTEAFF.

The CDR3 here is CAWRLAGASDEQYF. The CDR3 DNA follows: TGTGCCTGGAGGCTAGCGGGAGCTTCAGACGAGCAGTACTTC. The J gene is TRBJ2-7, the V gene TRBV30, with 10 bases aligning to TRBD2. The junction had 7 bases not matched to a gene; V was cut back by 3 bases and J by 5 bases. Looked up from germline, CDR1 is GTSNPN and CDR2 is SVGIG (reference sequence). This CDR3 comprises 14 residues.

This rearrangement joins TRBV6-1 to TRBJ1-1, with D perhaps matching TRBD1 (6 bases). CDR3 length: 13 amino acids. In germline, CDR1 is MNHNS, CDR2 SASEGT. The germline V and J ends were trimmed by 8 bases and 2 bases, with 12 bases remaining between them. The CDR3 sequence: CASFDRLNTEAFF. CDR3 DNA: TGTGCCAGCTTTGACAGGCTAAACACTGAAGCTTTCTTT.

This clone was picked up one time. The rearrangement joins TRBV6-1 to TRBJ2-5, with a possible D match to TRBD2 (6 bases). The V gene lost 4 bases and the J gene lost 2 bases, with 14 bases spanning the gap. The CDR3 runs 15 residues. Looked up from germline, CDR1 is MNHNS and CDR2 is SASEGT. The CDR3 is CASSGFSGGQETQYF. CDR3 nucleotides: TGTGCCAGCAGTGGTTTTTCCGGGGGACAAGAGACCCAGTACTTC.

The chain links TRBV18 to TRBJ2-1; 10 bases are a match to TRBD2. The length of the CDR3 is 16 residues. Trimming cost V 3 bases and J 7 bases; bases outside gene matches: 9. CDR1 KGHSH and CDR2 LQKENI come from the germline V gene. The CDR3 loop is CASSPLLGLAENEQFF. The CDR3 DNA follows: TGTGCCAGCTCACCTCTTCTAGGACTAGCGGAAAATGAGCAGTTCTTC.

The rearrangement joins TRBV7-2 to TRBJ2-3, with a weak D call TRBD1 (6 bases). Per germline, CDR1 SGHTA and CDR2 FQGNSA. V lost 4 bases and J 4 bases, leaving 9 bases between the germline ends. CDR3 length: 13 residues. DNA of the CDR3: TGTGCCAGCAGCTATAGACAGGCAGATACGCAGTATTTT. As protein: CASSYRQADTQYF.

The chain links TRBV28 to TRBJ1-6; D might be TRBD1 (5 bases). CDR3 length: 15 residues. V gave up 6 bases and J gave up 6 bases, with 15 bases separating them. The V gene's germline CDR1 is MDHEN and CDR2 SYDVKM. CDR3 loop: CASSPSGESNSPLHF. For the CDR3, the DNA is TGTGCCAGCAGCCCTTCGGGGGAATCTAATTCACCCCTCCACTTT.

V usage is TRBV5-4 and J usage is TRBJ2-5; TRBD1 might be the D (6 bases). The CDR3 consists of 13 residues. CDR1 and CDR2 from the germline V gene are SGHNT and YYREEE (reference sequence). Trimming shortened V by 2 bases and J by 5 bases, and 10 bases separated the two germline ends. The CDR3 here is CASSFAGAETQYF. The DNA for the CDR3 is TGTGCCAGCAGCTTTGCAGGGGCCGAGACCCAGTACTTC.

The chain joins TRBV27 to TRBJ1-1; possibly TRBD1 for D (6 bases). Trimming shortened V by 4 bases and J by 11 bases, and 17 bases separated the two germline ends. The CDR3 runs to 13 residues. From germline, CDR1 is MNHEY and CDR2 SMNVEV (reference sequence). The CDR3 sequence is CASSSRTAVGAFF. The CDR3 nucleotides are TGTGCCAGCAGTTCACGGACAGCCGTCGGGGCTTTCTTT.

The chain joins TRBV19 to TRBJ2-2; maybe TRBD2 (5 bases). Deletions cut 5 bases from V and 1 base from J, with 8 bases between. There are 14 residues in the CDR3. The V gene's germline CDR1 is LNHDA and CDR2 SQIVND (reference sequence). As DNA, the CDR3 is TGTGCCAGTAGTCGGGCGGGGAACACCGGGGAGCTGTTTTTT. Its translation: CASSRAGNTGELFF.

The rearrangement uses TRBV6-1 and TRBJ1-5; D might be TRBD1 (5 bases). The CDR3 is 15 amino acids. V lost 3 bases and J 4 bases, leaving 13 bases between the germline ends. Germline V gives CDR1 MNHNS, CDR2 SASEGT. CDR3: CASSDRTLGNQPQHF. Here the CDR3 DNA reads TGTGCCAGCAGTGACCGGACATTAGGTAATCAGCCCCAGCATTTT.

V and J are TRBV7-9 and TRBJ2-7; TRBD1 matches 8 bases. Trimming cost V 0 bases and J 1 base; bases outside gene matches: 5. The CDR3 spans 16 residues. Germline V CDR1 and CDR2: SEHNR, FQNEAQ (reference sequence). The CDR3 nucleotides are TGTGCCAGCAGCTTAGCAAAGGGGACAGGATCCTACGAGCAGTACTTC. Protein: CASSLAKGTGSYEQYF.

V and J are TRBV28 and TRBJ2-1, with TRBD1 identical over 7 bases. Germline loops: CDR1 MDHEN, CDR2 SYDVKM. The CDR3 is 13 residues long. Trimming at V came to 5 bases and at J to 9 bases, leaving 7 bases not matched to a gene. In nucleotides, the CDR3 is TGTGCCAGCAGTCCGGGACAGCCTTCTGAGCAGTTCTTC. It codes for CASSPGQPSEQFF.

V and J are TRBV10-2 and TRBJ2-2; D remains unclear. The CDR3 length is 13 residues. Trimming shortened V by 9 bases and J by 6 bases, and 14 bases separated the two germline ends. Germline V lookup: CDR1 WSHSY, CDR2 SAAADI. The CDR3 coding sequence is TGCGCCAGTTATTCGACTCCTCCCGGGGAGCTGTTTTTT. It is translated as CASYSTPPGELFF.

CDR3 in amino acids: CASSAGGAAYEQYF. CDR3 coding DNA: TGTGCCAGCAGCGCCGGAGGGGCCGCCTACGAGCAGTACTTC. V usage is TRBV9 and J usage is TRBJ2-7; D perhaps matches TRBD2 (6 bases). This CDR3 region has 14 residues. V was shortened by 3 bases and J by 2 bases, with 12 bases between the two germline ends. Germline V lookup: CDR1 SGDLS, CDR2 YYNGEE. Full variable domain (rest looked up from reference TRBV9 and TRBJ2-7): DSGVTQTPKHLITATGQRVTLRCSPRSGDLSVYWYQQSLDQGLQFLIQYYNGEERAKGNILERFSAQQFPDLHSELNLSSLELGDSALYFCASSAGGAAYEQYFGPGTRLTVT.

The chain combines TRBV10-3 with TRBJ2-1; a possible D gene is TRBD2 (5 bases). Germline values: CDR1 ENHRY, CDR2 SYGVKD. CDR3 size: 12 residues. With 4 bases removed from V and 7 bases from J, the gap between germline ends came to 8 bases. In nucleotides, the CDR3 is TGTGCCATCAGTGCACTAGGGAATGAGCAGTTCTTC. Its protein is CAISALGNEQFF.

The J gene is TRBJ2-7, the V gene TRBV18; D perhaps matches TRBD1 (5 bases). The CDR3 has 15 amino acids. Germline CDR1 KGHSH, CDR2 LQKENI. V was cut by 3 bases and J by 1 base, with 13 bases left in between. The CDR3 reads CASSPDRKMSYEQYF. CDR3 bases: TGTGCCAGCTCACCTGACAGAAAAATGTCCTACGAGCAGTACTTC.

V usage is TRBV7-3 and J usage is TRBJ2-3; D possibly corresponds to TRBD2 (6 bases). With 5 bases removed from V and 2 bases from J, the gap between germline ends came to 11 bases. The germline V gene encodes CDR1 SGHTA and CDR2 FQGTGA. The CDR3 extends over 14 amino acids. The CDR3 nucleotides read TGTGCCAGCAGCCAGGGACTTCCCACAGATACGCAGTATTTT. It is translated as CASSQGLPTDTQYF. Supplemented by reference TRBV7-3 and TRBJ2-3, the full variable domain reads GAGVSQTPSNKVTEKGKYVELRCDPISGHTALYWYRQSLGQGPEFLIYFQGTGAADDSGLPNDRFFAVRPEGSVSTLKIQRTERGDSAVYLCASSQGLPTDTQYFGPGTRLTVL.

The gene calls are TRBV4-1 and TRBJ1-2; tentatively, D is TRBD1 (6 bases). With 4 bases removed from V and 6 bases from J, the gap between germline ends came to 21 bases. Germline values: CDR1 MGHRA, CDR2 YSYEKL. CDR3 length: 16 residues. Here the CDR3 reads CASSPRGNAGLDGYTF. Here the CDR3 DNA reads TGCGCCAGCAGCCCCAGGGGCAATGCAGGGTTGGATGGCTACACCTTC.

V usage is TRBV7-8 and J usage is TRBJ1-1; 8 bases are a match to TRBD1. Germline loops: CDR1 SGHVS, CDR2 FQNEAQ. This CDR3 is built from 13 residues. The trim removed 5 bases at V and 4 bases at J, leaving 3 bases unmatched. The CDR3 here is CASSATGGTEAFF. The CDR3 bases are TGTGCCAGCAGCGCAACAGGGGGCACTGAAGCTTTCTTT.

This clone was counted once. CDR3 in amino acids: CASSLGSGTSTQYF. For the CDR3, the DNA is TGTGCCAGCAGTCTCGGATCCGGGACTAGTACGCAGTACTTC. The V and J genes are TRBV27 and TRBJ2-7; 8 nucleotides align to TRBD2. The CDR3 consists of 14 residues. The V segment lost 5 bases and the J segment 9 bases; nucleotides outside the gene matches: 12. Germline CDR1 MNHEY, CDR2 SMNVEV (reference sequence).

The CDR3 here is CASRSTGGIGTGYTF. The CDR3 nucleotides read TGTGCCAGCAGGTCAACGGGAGGGATTGGTACTGGCTACACCTTC. J is TRBJ1-2 and V is TRBV2; D is uncertain. The length of the CDR3 is 15 residues. CDR1 is SNHLY, CDR2 FYNNEI, per germline. Trimming took 6 bases from V and 7 from J, leaving 21 bases between them. The entire variable domain, with the rest obtained from reference TRBV2 and TRBJ1-2, is as follows: EPEVTQTPSHQVTQMGQEVILRCVPISNHLYFYWYRQILGQKVEFLVSFYNNEISEKSEIFDDQFSVERPDGSNFTLKIRSTKLEDSAMYFCASRSTGGIGTGYTFGSGTRLTVV.

V gene TRBV7-9 combines with J gene TRBJ1-3, with TRBD1 identical over 8 bases. Germline V gene lookup returns CDR1 SEHNR and CDR2 FQNEAQ (reference sequence). The CDR3 runs 17 residues. After removal of 4 bases from V and 0 bases from J, the junction contained 8 bases not matched to a gene. This chain's CDR3 is CASSSYRGGSSGNTIYF. In DNA form, the CDR3 reads TGTGCCAGCAGCTCCTACAGGGGGGGAAGCTCTGGAAACACCATATATTTT.

This chain links TRBV7-2 with TRBJ1-2; no definite D call. Per the germline V gene, CDR1 is SGHTA and CDR2 is FQGNSA. Trimming pared 7 bases from V and 3 bases from J, leaving 12 bases between. The CDR3 consists of 13 residues. Written as DNA, the CDR3 is TGTGCCAGCACCCCATCTGACTACTATGGCTACACCTTC. Encoded protein: CASTPSDYYGYTF.

The chain uses TRBV28 and TRBJ2-2, with D perhaps matching TRBD2 (5 bases). This CDR3 region has 15 residues. Trimming cost V 6 bases and J 7 bases, with 18 bases left between them. CDR1 and CDR2 (germline): MDHEN, SYDVKM. CDR3 amino acids: CASSRRGSVVGELFF. The CDR3 bases are TGTGCCAGCAGCCGGAGAGGGAGTGTCGTCGGGGAGCTGTTTTTT.

The chain joins TRBV5-1 to TRBJ2-7; possible D gene TRBD2, 6 bases. CDR1 is SGHRS, CDR2 YFSETQ, per germline. The CDR3 consists of 15 residues. V gave up 1 base and J gave up 2 bases, with 13 bases separating them. CDR3 coding DNA: TGCGCCAGCAGCTTGACTAGCATCCCTACCTACGAGCAGTACTTC. It encodes CASSLTSIPTYEQYF.

V is TRBV6-1 and J is TRBJ2-5, with 8 bases lining up with TRBD2. This CDR3 comprises 13 residues. V dropped 8 bases and J dropped 2; count of bases not matched to a gene: 4. Germline CDR1 MNHNS, CDR2 SASEGT. CDR3 loop: CASRTSGQETQYF. As DNA, the CDR3 is TGTGCCAGCCGTACTAGCGGACAAGAGACCCAGTACTTC.

The genes are TRBV10-2 and TRBJ2-7; tentatively, D is TRBD2 (6 bases). V gave up 6 bases and J gave up 3 bases, with 12 bases separating them. Germline V lookup: CDR1 WSHSY, CDR2 SAAADI. The CDR3 is 13 residues long. CDR3 region: CASSGGGGYEQYF. CDR3 coding DNA: TGCGCCAGCAGCGGGGGTGGGGGCTACGAGCAGTACTTC.